This entry lists 26 T cell receptor beta chains sequenced from one sample in a study of cytomegalovirus exposure and HLA in healthy donors. The study ran its PCR with 60 Vbeta and 13 Jbeta primers. TCRdb's table, derived via immunoSEQ multiplex PCR, lists solely in-frame clones and lacks some. The sample includes roughly 50,000 clones. The sequenced sample was PBMCs. The source is a female donor in good health and CMV-seronegative.

The rearrangement uses TRBV6-4 and TRBJ2-3, with 9 bases that match TRBD2. Germline values: CDR1 MRHNA, CDR2 SNTAGT. V was clipped by 0 bases and J by 6 bases; unmatched bases: 1. This CDR3 has 14 residues. This chain's CDR3 is CASSDSAGGDTQYF. CDR3 DNA: TGTGCCAGCAGTGACTCGGCGGGGGGGGATACGCAGTATTTT.

The chain is built from TRBV10-1 and TRBJ1-1; no firm D call. This CDR3 contains 14 residues. From germline, CDR1 is WNHNN and CDR2 SYGVQD (reference sequence). V lost 3 bases to trimming and J lost 4 bases, with 12 bases between them. The CDR3 DNA reads TGCGCCAGCAGTGAAGGAGGACGCGGCACTGAAGCTTTCTTT. It codes for CASSEGGRGTEAFF.

This chain connects TRBV4-3 to TRBJ1-3; weak D call: TRBD1 (6 bases). In germline, CDR1 is LGHNA, CDR2 YSLEER. The CDR3 contains 15 residues. Between the trimmed V and J ends, which lost 9 bases and 8 bases, there was a span of 23 bases. CDR3 region: CASSKGENILDTIYF. DNA for the CDR3: TGCGCCAGTTCTAAGGGGGAGAACATCCTTGACACCATATATTTT.

The V call is TRBV5-6, the J call TRBJ2-7; possible D gene TRBD1, 6 bases. From germline, CDR1 is SGHDT and CDR2 YYEEEE. Between the trimmed V and J ends, which lost 2 bases and 5 bases, there was a span of 20 bases. This CDR3 is built from 16 residues. The CDR3 spells CASSFYSGTPSDEQYF. CDR3 DNA sequence: TGTGCCAGCAGCTTTTACTCCGGGACACCGAGCGACGAGCAGTACTTC.

The chain couples TRBV4-2 to TRBJ1-2; D uncertain. The germline V gene has CDR1 LGHNA and CDR2 YNFKEQ. V lost 0 bases and J 4 bases, leaving 6 bases between the germline ends. The CDR3 extends over 13 amino acids. CDR3 sequence (DNA): TGTGCCAGCAGCCAAGAGAACAGCTATGGCTACACCTTC. It encodes CASSQENSYGYTF.

The CDR3 nucleotides are TGTGCCTGGAGTGTTTTTAAGGGGGCAAGTTCACCCCTCCACTTT. Translating gives CAWSVFKGASSPLHF. This chain links TRBV30 with TRBJ1-6; TRBD1 matches at 7 bases. The CDR3 totals 15 residues. Germline CDR1 GTSNPN, CDR2 SVGIG (reference sequence). V dropped 0 bases and J dropped 9; count of bases not matched to a gene: 8. Based on the CDR3 plus reference TRBV30 and TRBJ1-6, the full variable domain is SQTIHQWPATLVQPVGSPLSLECTVEGTSNPNLYWYRQAAGRGLQLLFYSVGIGQISSEVPQNLSASRPQDRQFILSSKKLLLSDSGFYLCAWSVFKGASSPLHFGNGTRLTVT.

Turning to this clone: An end of the junction does not agree with germline; a read error may underlie this. CDR3 in DNA: TGTGCCAGCAGCGTACAAGACTCCAACAATGAGCAGTTCTTC. As protein: CASSVQDSNNEQFF. The rearrangement uses TRBV9 and TRBJ2-1; D is uncertain. CDR3 length equals 14 residues. Germline V gene sequence: CDR1 SGDLS, CDR2 YYNGEE. The variable domain in full, with the rest retrieved from reference TRBV9 and TRBJ2-1, is DSGVTQTPKHLITATGQRVTLRCSPRSGDLSVYWYQQSLDQGLQFLIQYYNGEERAKGNILERFSAQQFPDLHSELNLSSLELGDSALYFCASSVQDSNNEQFFGPGTRLTVL.

V gene TRBV6-6 combines with J gene TRBJ2-2; 8 nucleotides line up with TRBD2. The CDR3 length is 15 residues. Trimming took 7 bases from V and 3 from J; bases not matched to a gene: 7. Germline V CDR1 and CDR2: MNHNY, SVGAGI (reference sequence). In DNA form, the CDR3 reads TGTGCCAGCACCGACGGACTAGCAGACACCGGGGAGCTGTTTTTT. Translated: CASTDGLADTGELFF.

V and J are TRBV6-5 and TRBJ1-5; no definite D call. The CDR3 consists of 13 residues. Deletions cut 6 bases from V and 4 bases from J, with 10 bases between. In germline, CDR1 is MNHEY, CDR2 SVGAGI. The CDR3: CASSADWNQPQHF. In nucleotides, the CDR3 is TGTGCCAGCAGCGCAGACTGGAATCAGCCCCAGCATTTT.

V usage is TRBV29-1 and J usage is TRBJ2-2, with TRBD1 matching over 7 bases. With V trimmed by 6 bases and J by 6 bases, 10 bases remained unmatched. CDR1 is SQVTM, CDR2 ANQGSEA, per germline. This CDR3 is built from 14 residues. In nucleotides, the CDR3 is TGCAGCGTCATGACAGGGATCGGGTCCGGGGAGCTGTTTTTT. Its translation is CSVMTGIGSGELFF.

The chain joins TRBV28 to TRBJ1-2; 8 bases agree with TRBD1. V dropped 6 bases and J dropped 7; count of bases not matched to a gene: 10. The CDR3 is made up of 14 amino acids. CDR1 is MDHEN and CDR2 is SYDVKM in the germline V gene. The DNA for the CDR3 is TGTGCCAGCAGGATATCCGGGACAGGCGGTGGCTACACCTTC. Protein sequence: CASRISGTGGGYTF.

The V and J genes are TRBV6-5 and TRBJ1-2, with a weak D call TRBD1 (6 bases). The V gene lost 4 bases and the J gene lost 8 bases, with 17 bases spanning the gap. This CDR3 is built from 14 residues. Germline lookup yields CDR1 MNHEY and CDR2 SVGAGI. CDR3 loop: CASSWGRGSQGYTF. CDR3 bases: TGTGCCAGCAGTTGGGGGCGGGGGAGTCAGGGCTACACCTTC.

The chain joins TRBV5-1 to TRBJ2-2; TRBD1 matches at 10 bases. CDR1 is SGHRS, CDR2 YFSETQ, per germline. The ends lost 4 bases at V and 4 bases at J; junction bases unmatched: 7. The CDR3 runs 16 residues. The CDR3 is CASSHRDRGSTGELFF. CDR3 in DNA: TGCGCCAGCAGCCACCGGGACAGGGGAAGCACCGGGGAGCTGTTTTTT.

The gene calls are TRBV6-1 and TRBJ1-6; 7 positions agree with TRBD1. From germline, CDR1 is MNHNS and CDR2 SASEGT. This CDR3 is built from 15 residues. The V and J ends lost 5 bases and 14 bases, in that order; junction bases with no gene match: 15. Here the CDR3 reads CASSTDPGPRGSLHF. CDR3 sequence (DNA): TGTGCCAGCAGTACCGACCCAGGGCCCAGGGGGTCCCTCCACTTT.

Here the CDR3 DNA reads TGTGCCAGCAGCTTACAGGGACGGGAGGGGGCCCAGTACTTC. Translation gives CASSLQGREGAQYF. The rearrangement uses TRBV7-9 and TRBJ2-5, with TRBD2 matching 8 bases. The CDR3 covers 14 residues. The junction had 8 bases not matched to a gene; V was cut back by 2 bases and J by 9 bases. CDR1 and CDR2 (germline): SEHNR, FQNEAQ (reference sequence).

The chain links TRBV18 to TRBJ1-1; 11 bases match TRBD1. The CDR3 is 16 amino acids. The ends lost 1 base at V and 2 bases at J; junction bases unmatched: 3. Per the germline V gene, CDR1 is KGHSH and CDR2 is LQKENI. CDR3 DNA sequence: TGTGCCAGCTCACCACTCGGGACAGGGGGTAACACTGAAGCTTTCTTT. It is translated as CASSPLGTGGNTEAFF. Full variable domain (remainder filled in from reference TRBV18 and TRBJ1-1): NAGVMQNPRHLVRRRGQEARLRCSPMKGHSHVYWYRQLPEEGLKFMVYLQKENIIDESGMPKERFSAEFPKEGPSILRIQQVVRGDSAAYFCASSPLGTGGNTEAFFGQGTRLTVV.

The chain combines TRBV11-3 with TRBJ1-2; no firm D call. This CDR3 has 13 amino acids. The V end lost 5 bases, the J end lost 4 bases, and 11 bases lay between the germline ends. CDR1 is SGHNT and CDR2 is YENEEA in the germline V gene. The CDR3, as DNA: TGTGCCAGCAGCCCGAGGGCATCCTATGGCTACACCTTC. Protein product: CASSPRASYGYTF. The entire variable domain, with the rest obtained from reference TRBV11-3 and TRBJ1-2, is as follows: EAGVVQSPRYKIIEKKQPVAFWCNPISGHNTLYWYLQNLGQGPELLIRYENEEAVDDSQLPKDRFSAERLKGVDSTLKIQPAELGDSAVYLCASSPRASYGYTFGSGTRLTVV.

J is TRBJ2-7 and V is TRBV5-4, with 11 bases that match TRBD1. The CDR3 has 17 amino acids. The V gene's germline CDR1 is SGHNT and CDR2 YYREEE (reference sequence). V was clipped by 3 bases and J by 2 bases; unmatched bases: 10. The CDR3 protein is CASSSGSGQGGTYEQYF. For the CDR3, the DNA is TGTGCCAGCAGCTCTGGGTCGGGACAGGGGGGAACCTACGAGCAGTACTTC.

CDR3 amino acids: CASSMRGSGGLDNEQFF. CDR3 DNA sequence: TGTGCCAGTAGTATGAGGGGTAGCGGGGGCCTAGACAATGAGCAGTTCTTC. The chain joins TRBV19 to TRBJ2-1; TRBD2 aligns across 9 bases. J lost 5 bases, V lost 3 bases, and 11 bases had no gene match. Germline V CDR1 and CDR2: LNHDA, SQIVND (reference sequence). CDR3 size: 17 residues.

V gene TRBV30 combines with J gene TRBJ1-2; TRBD1 agrees at 7 bases. The germline CDR1 and CDR2 sequences are GTSNPN and SVGIG (reference sequence). With 3 bases clipped from V and 4 bases from J, the junction kept 11 bases outside the gene matches. The CDR3 covers 15 residues. This CDR3 reads CAWRSRGDLAYGYTF. CDR3 nucleotides: TGTGCCTGGAGGAGCAGGGGGGACCTTGCCTATGGCTACACCTTC.

This chain uses TRBV29-1 with TRBJ2-1; 8 nucleotides align to TRBD2. The CDR3 has 13 amino acids. Germline-derived CDR1 and CDR2 are SQVTM and ANQGSEA. After removal of 6 bases from V and 8 bases from J, the junction contained 9 bases not matched to a gene. CDR3 sequence (DNA): TGCAGCGTAGCCTCGGGAGGGCCGGATGAGCAGTTCTTC. The encoded protein is CSVASGGPDEQFF.

The CDR3 loop is CASSYSSYEQYF. The CDR3 coding sequence is TGTGCCAGCAGTTACTCGAGCTACGAGCAGTACTTC. V is TRBV6-6 and J is TRBJ2-7; D ambiguous. The CDR3 loop spans 12 amino acids. Trimming cost V 0 bases and J 3 bases, with 3 bases left between them. CDR1 and CDR2 from the germline V gene are MNHNY and SVGAGI (reference sequence).

This chain uses TRBV29-1 with TRBJ2-5; 9 nucleotides match TRBD2. This CDR3 spans 13 amino acids. Looked up from germline, CDR1 is SQVTM and CDR2 is ANQGSEA. V shed 1 base and J 10 bases; nucleotides not matched to a gene: 7. CDR3 region: CSVEGRGGAFQYF. Written as DNA, the CDR3 is TGCAGCGTTGAAGGGCGCGGGGGGGCCTTCCAGTACTTC.

The V and J genes are TRBV5-1 and TRBJ2-1, with 12 bases fitting TRBD1. This CDR3 comprises 15 residues. From germline, CDR1 is SGHRS and CDR2 YFSETQ. With 4 bases clipped from V and 9 bases from J, the junction kept 8 bases outside the gene matches. The CDR3 coding sequence is TGCGCCAGCAGCCGGGGACAGGGGGCAATTGGTGAGCAGTTCTTC. Its protein product is CASSRGQGAIGEQFF.

J is TRBJ1-2 and V is TRBV7-2, with D perhaps matching TRBD1 (6 bases). Per the germline V gene, CDR1 is SGHTA and CDR2 is FQGNSA. CDR3 length equals 14 residues. V lost 10 bases and J 2 bases, leaving 17 bases between the germline ends. The CDR3 nucleotides are TGTGCCACAGATCCCGGGACACCCAACTATGGCTACACCTTC. Its translation is CATDPGTPNYGYTF.

The chain uses TRBV19 and TRBJ1-5, with D tentatively TRBD1 (5 bases). The CDR3 length is 15 residues. CDR1 LNHDA and CDR2 SQIVND come from the germline V gene (reference sequence). The V end was cut by 3 bases, the J end by 5 bases, with 14 bases between. CDR3 loop: CASSIPGGRHQPQHF. Here the CDR3 DNA reads TGTGCCAGTAGTATCCCGGGGGGTCGGCATCAGCCCCAGCATTTT. Supplemented by reference TRBV19 and TRBJ1-5, the full variable domain reads DGGITQSPKYLFRKEGQNVTLSCEQNLNHDAMYWYRQDPGQGLRLIYYSQIVNDFQKGDIAEGYSVSREKKESFPLTVTSAQKNPTAFYLCASSIPGGRHQPQHFGDGTRLSIL.